The sequence of this T cell receptor beta chain was determined in a study of blood T cell repertoires in COVID-19. The CDR3 runs to 15 residues. Per the germline V gene, CDR1 is WNHNN and CDR2 is SYGVQD (reference sequence). Trimming cost V 2 bases and J 5 bases, with 16 bases left between them. Per the original data handling: How many nucleated cells were present was estimated from reference gene primer amplification. Profiling relied on immunoSEQ multiplex PCR, and the TCRdb table lists in-frame clones only, not all of them. V and J calls and clone size are those listed in that table; D and trimming were worked out from the DNA. This repertoire shows over 85,000 clones, over 65% found once; its top ten account for about 3.7%.

This sequence was found in a woman over 75 with acute or convalescent COVID-19. Sequenced material: peripheral blood. The V call is TRBV10-1, the J call TRBJ2-7; D possibly corresponds to TRBD2 (5 bases). CDR3 nucleotide sequence: TGCGCCAGCAGTGAGGGAGGTAGCGTCGCCCACGAGCAGTACTTC. Translating gives CASSEGGSVAHEQYF.